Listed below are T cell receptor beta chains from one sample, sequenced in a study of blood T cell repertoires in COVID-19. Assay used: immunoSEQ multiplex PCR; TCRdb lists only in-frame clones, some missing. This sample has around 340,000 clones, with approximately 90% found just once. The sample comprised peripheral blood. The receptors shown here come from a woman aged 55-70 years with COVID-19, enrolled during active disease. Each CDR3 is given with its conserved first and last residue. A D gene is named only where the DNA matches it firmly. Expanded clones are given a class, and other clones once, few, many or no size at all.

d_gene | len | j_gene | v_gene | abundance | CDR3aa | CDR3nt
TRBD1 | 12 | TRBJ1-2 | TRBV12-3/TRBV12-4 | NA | CASSLEPGGHTF | TGTGCCAGTAGTTTGGAGCCAGGGGGTCACACCTTC
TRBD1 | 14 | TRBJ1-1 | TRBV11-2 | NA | CASSFGQANTEAFF | TGTGCCAGCAGCTTCGGACAGGCGAACACTGAAGCTTTCTTT
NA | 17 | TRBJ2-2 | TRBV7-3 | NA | CASSSYGLGENTGELFF | TGTGCCAGCAGCTCCTATGGTCTAGGGGAGAACACCGGGGAGCTGTTTTTT
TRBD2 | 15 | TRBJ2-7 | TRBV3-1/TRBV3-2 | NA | CASSQMAGGGDEQYF | TGTGCCAGCAGCCAAATGGCGGGGGGCGGTGACGAGCAGTACTTC
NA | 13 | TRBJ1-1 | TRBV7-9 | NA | CASSRGGNTEAFF | TGTGCCAGCAGCCGGGGGGGAAACACTGAAGCTTTCTTT
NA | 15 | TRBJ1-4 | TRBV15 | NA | CATSREPLGGEKLFF | TGTGCCACCAGCAGAGAACCCCTCGGGGGTGAAAAACTGTTTTTT
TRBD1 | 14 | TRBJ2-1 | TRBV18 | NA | CASSGTVAPNEQFF | TGTGCCAGCTCAGGGACAGTAGCCCCCAATGAGCAGTTCTTC
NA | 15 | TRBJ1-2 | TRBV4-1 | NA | CASSQDRPGIGGYTF | TGCGCCAGCAGCCAAGATCGTCCAGGGATAGGCGGCTACACCTTC
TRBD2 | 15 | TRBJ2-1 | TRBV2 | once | CASSKNGLVVNEQFF | TGTGCCAGCAGTAAAAATGGACTAGTCGTCAATGAGCAGTTCTTC
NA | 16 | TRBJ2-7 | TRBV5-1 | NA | CASSATITPTGSEQYF | TGCGCCAGCAGCGCAACGATCACACCTACGGGTTCCGAGCAGTACTTC
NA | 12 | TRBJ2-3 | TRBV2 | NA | CASGPWTDTQYF | TGTGCCAGCGGCCCTTGGACAGATACGCAGTATTTT
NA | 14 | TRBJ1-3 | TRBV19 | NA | CASNRVVSGNTIYF | TGTGCCAGTAACAGGGTCGTCTCTGGAAACACCATATATTTT
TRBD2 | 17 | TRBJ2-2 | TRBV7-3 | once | CASSLNPLAGAVGELFF | TGTGCCAGCAGCTTAAACCCCCTAGCGGGGGCTGTCGGGGAGCTGTTTTTT
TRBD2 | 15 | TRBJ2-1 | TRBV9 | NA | CASSVGAGESNEQFF | TGTGCCAGCAGCGTAGGAGCGGGGGAATCCAATGAGCAGTTCTTC
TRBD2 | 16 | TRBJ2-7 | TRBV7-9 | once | CASSPTTSGTPYEQYF | TGTGCCAGCAGCCCTACGACTAGCGGGACTCCCTACGAGCAGTACTTC
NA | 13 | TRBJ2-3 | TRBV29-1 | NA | CSVGWRGTDTQYF | TGCAGCGTTGGTTGGCGGGGAACAGATACGCAGTATTTT
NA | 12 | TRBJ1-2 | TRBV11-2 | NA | CASSLDRMGYTF | TGTGCCAGCAGCTTAGATCGTATGGGCTACACCTTC
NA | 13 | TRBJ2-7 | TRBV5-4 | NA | CASSSRTNYEQYF | TGTGCCAGCAGCTCCCGAACAAACTACGAGCAGTACTTC
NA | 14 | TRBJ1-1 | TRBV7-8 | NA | CASSPKNADTEAFF | TGTGCCAGCAGCCCCAAGAATGCGGACACTGAAGCTTTCTTT
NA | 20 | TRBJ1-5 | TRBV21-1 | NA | CASSKERDLRDSYSNQPQHF | TGTGCCAGCAGCAAAGAGAGAGACCTGCGGGACAGTTATAGCAATCAGCCCCAGCATTTT
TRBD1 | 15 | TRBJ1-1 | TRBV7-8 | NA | CASSFSGGWDTEAFF | TGTGCCAGCAGCTTTTCAGGGGGCTGGGACACTGAAGCTTTCTTT
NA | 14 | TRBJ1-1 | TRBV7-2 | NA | CASKGVPGVTEAFF | TGTGCCAGCAAGGGGGTCCCAGGGGTTACTGAAGCTTTCTTT
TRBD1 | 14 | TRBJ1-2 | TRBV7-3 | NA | CASSPTNAGGGYTF | TGTGCCAGCAGCCCGACAAACGCAGGGGGCGGCTACACCTTC
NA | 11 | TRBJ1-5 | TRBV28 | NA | CASNDQGPQHF | TGTGCCAGCAACGACCAGGGGCCCCAGCATTTT
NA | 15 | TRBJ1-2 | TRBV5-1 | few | CASSLGHPLNYGYTF | TGCGCCAGCAGCTTGGGACACCCCTTGAACTATGGCTACACCTTC
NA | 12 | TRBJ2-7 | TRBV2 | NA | CASTRQTYEQYF | TGTGCCAGCACCAGACAGACCTACGAGCAGTACTTC
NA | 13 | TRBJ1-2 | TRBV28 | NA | CASSLGPNYGYTF | TGTGCCAGCAGTTTGGGCCCTAACTATGGCTACACCTTC
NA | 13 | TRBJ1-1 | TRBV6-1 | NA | CASSEDRNTEAFF | TGTGCCAGCAGTGAAGACAGGAACACTGAAGCTTTCTTT
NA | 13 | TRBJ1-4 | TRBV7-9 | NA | CASRTGVREKLFF | TGTGCCAGCAGGACCGGGGTTCGTGAAAAACTGTTTTTT
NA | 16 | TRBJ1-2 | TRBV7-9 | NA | CASSLNTPGTNYGYTF | TGTGCCAGCAGCTTAAACACCCCCGGGACTAACTATGGCTACACCTTC
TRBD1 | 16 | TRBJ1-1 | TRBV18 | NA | CASSGTGTGINTEAFF | TGTGCCAGCTCAGGTACCGGGACAGGGATCAACACTGAAGCTTTCTTT
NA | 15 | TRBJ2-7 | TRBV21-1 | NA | CASSGEYESGYEQYF | TGTGCCAGCAGCGGGGAGTACGAGTCGGGGTACGAGCAGTACTTC
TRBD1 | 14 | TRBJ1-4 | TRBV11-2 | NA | CASSFDRGFRKLFF | TGTGCCAGCAGTTTTGACAGGGGTTTCAGAAAACTGTTTTTT
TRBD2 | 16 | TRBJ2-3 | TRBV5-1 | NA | CASSFRLAGGPDTQYF | TGCGCCAGCAGCTTCAGACTAGCGGGGGGGCCAGATACGCAGTATTTT
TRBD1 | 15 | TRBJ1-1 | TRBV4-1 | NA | CASSRQGIMNTEAFF | TGCGCCAGCAGTAGACAGGGAATCATGAACACTGAAGCTTTCTTT
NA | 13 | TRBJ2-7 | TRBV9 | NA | CASSVSPGYEQYF | TGTGCCAGCAGCGTATCCCCGGGCTACGAGCAGTACTTC
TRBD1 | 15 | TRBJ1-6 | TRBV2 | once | CASSAPGGNSSPLHF | TGTGCCAGCAGTGCCCCAGGGGGGAATAGTTCACCCCTCCACTTT
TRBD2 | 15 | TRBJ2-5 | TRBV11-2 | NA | CASSFGGGYQETQYF | TGTGCCAGCAGCTTTGGGGGGGGGTACCAAGAGACCCAGTACTTC
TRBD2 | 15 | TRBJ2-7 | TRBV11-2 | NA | CASSNRAGGPNEQYF | TGTGCCAGCAGCAACCGGGCGGGGGGCCCGAACGAGCAGTACTTC
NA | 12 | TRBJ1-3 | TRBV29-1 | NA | CSVEDGGHTIYF | TGCAGCGTTGAAGACGGGGGACACACCATATATTTT
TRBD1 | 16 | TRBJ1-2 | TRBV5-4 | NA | CASSIGTGGSLYGYTF | TGTGCCAGCAGCATCGGGACAGGGGGTTCTTTGTATGGCTACACCTTC
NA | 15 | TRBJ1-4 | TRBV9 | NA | CASSPRTAKNEKLFF | TGTGCCAGCAGCCCTCGGACAGCAAAAAATGAAAAACTGTTTTTT
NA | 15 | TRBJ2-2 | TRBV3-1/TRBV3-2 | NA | CASSLLAASTGELFF | TGTGCCAGCAGCCTCCTAGCCGCGAGCACCGGGGAGCTGTTTTTT
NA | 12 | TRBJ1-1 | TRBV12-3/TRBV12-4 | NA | CASSSPYLEAFF | TGTGCCAGCAGTTCCCCGTATCTCGAAGCTTTCTTT
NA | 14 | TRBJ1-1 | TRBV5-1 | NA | CASRPGAGDTEAFF | TGCGCCAGCAGACCCGGGGCGGGGGACACTGAAGCTTTCTTT
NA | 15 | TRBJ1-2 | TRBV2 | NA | CASSNPRLGLYGYTF | TGTGCCAGCAGTAACCCGAGGCTTGGACTCTATGGCTACACCTTC
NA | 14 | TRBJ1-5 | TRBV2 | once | CASSQTDSNQPQHF | TGTGCCAGCAGCCAGACAGATAGCAATCAGCCCCAGCATTTT
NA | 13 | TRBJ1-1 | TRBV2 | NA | CASSGQGNTEAFF | TGTGCCAGCAGTGGTCAGGGGAACACTGAAGCTTTCTTT
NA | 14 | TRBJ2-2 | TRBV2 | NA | CATQGASNTGELFF | TGTGCCACCCAAGGGGCTTCGAACACCGGGGAGCTGTTTTTT
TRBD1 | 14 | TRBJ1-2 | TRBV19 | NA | CASNPRDRGGGYTF | TGTGCCAGTAACCCCCGGGACAGGGGAGGCGGCTACACCTTC
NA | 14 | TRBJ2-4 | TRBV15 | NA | CATSTRQGGDIQYF | TGTGCCACCAGCACAAGACAGGGCGGGGACATTCAGTACTTC
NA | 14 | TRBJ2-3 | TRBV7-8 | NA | CASSLLVGTDTQYF | TGTGCCAGCAGCTTACTAGTCGGCACAGATACGCAGTATTTT
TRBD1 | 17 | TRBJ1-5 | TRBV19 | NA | CASSTHRGPSGNQPQHF | TGTGCCAGTAGTACCCACAGGGGTCCCTCAGGAAATCAGCCCCAGCATTTT
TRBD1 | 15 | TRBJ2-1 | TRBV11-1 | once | CASSSQGASYNEQFF | TGTGCCAGCAGCTCGCAGGGGGCCTCCTACAATGAGCAGTTCTTC
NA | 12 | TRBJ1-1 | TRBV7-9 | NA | CASSSRGFEAFF | TGTGCCAGCAGCTCTAGGGGTTTTGAAGCTTTCTTT
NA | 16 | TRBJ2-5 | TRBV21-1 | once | CASSKGAPRQKETQYF | TGTGCCAGCAGCAAAGGGGCCCCCAGACAGAAAGAGACCCAGTACTTC
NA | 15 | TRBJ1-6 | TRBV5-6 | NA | CASSLSGTYNSPLHF | TGTGCCAGCAGCTTGTCGGGAACCTATAATTCACCCCTCCACTTT
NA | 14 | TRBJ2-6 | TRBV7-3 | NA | CASSLSSGANVLTF | TGTGCCAGCAGTTTGAGCTCTGGGGCCAACGTCCTGACTTTC